The 20 T cell receptor beta chains presented below share a single source sample, sequenced in a study of cytomegalovirus exposure and HLA in healthy donors. With 60 Vbeta and 13 Jbeta primers, the PCR was carried out. TCRdb's table, derived via immunoSEQ multiplex PCR, lists solely in-frame clones and lacks some. The sample holds 150,000 or so clones. Sequencing input: PBMCs. The receptors shown here come from a man younger than 45 in good health and CMV-seronegative.

This sequence joins TRBV10-3 and TRBJ2-7, with 13 bases lining up with TRBD2. Germline CDR1 ENHRY, CDR2 SYGVKD. Trimming took 6 bases from V and 5 from J; bases not matched to a gene: 7. This CDR3 spans 15 amino acids. CDR3 region: CAIRTGTSGINEQYF. The CDR3 DNA is TGTGCCATCAGGACTGGGACTAGCGGGATCAACGAGCAGTACTTC.

The chain combines TRBV5-1 with TRBJ2-7; TRBD2 agrees at 8 bases. The CDR3 runs to 11 residues. With 4 bases clipped from V and 6 bases from J, the junction kept 0 bases outside the gene matches. The germline gives CDR1 SGHRS, CDR2 YFSETQ. CDR3 bases: TGCGCCAGCAGCCGGGGGGGCGAGCAGTACTTC. Protein sequence: CASSRGGEQYF.

The chain joins TRBV30 to TRBJ1-3, with a possible D match to TRBD1 (5 bases). The germline CDR1 and CDR2 sequences are GTSNPN and SVGIG (reference sequence). The V gene lost 0 bases and the J gene lost 2 bases, with 17 bases spanning the gap. The CDR3 is made up of 17 amino acids. CDR3 sequence: CAWSVRGTRWAGNTIYF. The CDR3, as DNA: TGTGCCTGGAGTGTACGAGGGACTAGATGGGCTGGAAACACCATATATTTT.

This rearrangement joins TRBV27 to TRBJ1-2; the match to TRBD1 covers 10 bases. CDR1 is MNHEY and CDR2 is SMNVEV in the germline V gene (reference sequence). CDR3 length equals 14 residues. Trimming removed 3 bases from V and 7 bases from J; junction bases left unmatched: 5. CDR3 loop: CASSFGTGAGGYTF. The CDR3 nucleotides are TGTGCCAGCAGTTTTGGGACAGGGGCGGGTGGCTACACCTTC.

V and J are TRBV5-1 and TRBJ2-5, with 9 bases matching TRBD1. After removal of 5 bases from V and 4 bases from J, the junction contained 6 bases not matched to a gene. Germline CDR1 SGHRS, CDR2 YFSETQ. The CDR3 totals 14 residues. As DNA, the CDR3 is TGCGCCAGCAGTCGGGGACAGGGAGGAGAGACCCAGTACTTC. It translates to CASSRGQGGETQYF.

The chain employs TRBV28 and TRBJ2-1, with D possibly matching TRBD2 (5 bases). Trimming removed 3 bases at V and 8 bases at J, with 8 bases between. Germline V gene lookup returns CDR1 MDHEN and CDR2 SYDVKM. The CDR3 consists of 12 residues. CDR3 nucleotide sequence: TGTGCCAGCAGTTTCGCGGACTATGAGCAGTTCTTC. As protein: CASSFADYEQFF.

J is TRBJ1-2 and V is TRBV2; D is perhaps TRBD1 (5 bases). The germline gives CDR1 SNHLY, CDR2 FYNNEI. This CDR3 is 13 amino acids long. Trimming cost V 6 bases and J 4 bases, with 12 bases left between them. The CDR3, as DNA: TGTGCCAGCAGAGCAGACAGCTTCTATGGCTACACCTTC. It yields the protein CASRADSFYGYTF.

The CDR3 DNA follows: TGTGCCACCAGGACAGGGAATGGCTACACCTTC. It encodes CATRTGNGYTF. This chain joins TRBV28 and TRBJ1-2; TRBD1 matches 8 bases. The CDR3 runs 11 residues. Germline assignment: CDR1 MDHEN and CDR2 SYDVKM. The V gene end was trimmed by 10 bases and the J gene end by 6 bases; junction bases not matched to a gene: 4.

CDR3: CASSQASGYSYEQYF. The CDR3 coding sequence is TGCGCCAGCAGCCAAGCTAGCGGGTACTCCTACGAGCAGTACTTC. The rearrangement uses TRBV4-3 and TRBJ2-5; 8 nucleotides line up with TRBD2. Judging by the DNA end, TRBJ2-7 fits better; the J call may be wrong. The CDR3 contains 15 residues. Germline lookup yields CDR1 LGHNA and CDR2 YSLEER.

The chain combines TRBV10-3 with TRBJ1-4; TRBD1 aligns across 12 bases. The CDR3 is 15 amino acids. Trimming took 10 bases from V and 8 from J; bases not matched to a gene: 11. Germline V lookup: CDR1 ENHRY, CDR2 SYGVKD. This chain's CDR3 is CATGTGQGAREKLFF. CDR3 in DNA: TGTGCCACCGGGACGGGACAGGGGGCAAGGGAAAAACTGTTTTTT.

The gene calls are TRBV11-1 and TRBJ2-2; TRBD1 agrees at 7 bases. CDR1 and CDR2 from the germline V gene are SGHAT and FQDESV (reference sequence). The CDR3 is 16 residues long. V dropped 5 bases and J dropped 9; count of bases not matched to a gene: 15. CDR3 bases: TGTGCCAGCAGCGTAGGAGTTAGCAGACAGGGCCGGGAGCTGTTTTTT. Translation gives CASSVGVSRQGRELFF.

The chain couples TRBV30 to TRBJ2-5, with TRBD1 matching 7 bases. The germline gives CDR1 GTSNPN, CDR2 SVGIG (reference sequence). The V gene end was trimmed by 4 bases and the J gene end by 2 bases; junction bases not matched to a gene: 7. CDR3 length: 14 residues. CDR3 in amino acids: CAWNLGTAQETQYF. The DNA for the CDR3 is TGTGCCTGGAACCTTGGGACAGCTCAAGAGACCCAGTACTTC. Complete variable domain (other parts from reference TRBV30 and TRBJ2-5): SQTIHQWPATLVQPVGSPLSLECTVEGTSNPNLYWYRQAAGRGLQLLFYSVGIGQISSEVPQNLSASRPQDRQFILSSKKLLLSDSGFYLCAWNLGTAQETQYFGPGTRLLVL.

V is TRBV5-1 and J is TRBJ2-5; TRBD1 is a possible D gene (6 bases). The germline V gene has CDR1 SGHRS and CDR2 YFSETQ. This CDR3 region has 14 residues. Trimming shortened V by 2 bases and J by 2 bases, and 10 bases separated the two germline ends. CDR3 amino acids: CASSFQGSQETQYF. The DNA of the CDR3 is TGCGCCAGCAGCTTCCAGGGGAGTCAAGAGACCCAGTACTTC. Full variable domain (remainder filled in from reference TRBV5-1 and TRBJ2-5): KAGVTQTPRYLIKTRGQQVTLSCSPISGHRSVSWYQQTPGQGLQFLFEYFSETQRNKGNFPGRFSGRQFSNSRSEMNVSTLELGDSALYLCASSFQGSQETQYFGPGTRLLVL.

The chain combines TRBV25-1 with TRBJ1-1, with 7 bases identical to TRBD1. The CDR3 loop spans 14 amino acids. Germline CDR1 is MGHDK and CDR2 is SYGVNS. Losses at the gene ends were 7 bases for V and 3 bases for J; bases not matched to a gene: 8. The CDR3 reads CASIGGDSYTEAFF. The CDR3 DNA sequence: TGTGCCAGCATTGGAGGGGACAGTTACACTGAAGCTTTCTTT.

The CDR3 nucleotides read TGTGCCATCAGTGAAAGGGGGGGGGAGACCCAGTACTTC. This gives the protein CAISERGGETQYF. The V call is TRBV10-3, the J call TRBJ2-5, with D possibly being TRBD2 (7 bases). Trimming stripped 3 bases from V and 5 bases from J, with 10 bases between. The CDR3 runs to 13 residues. CDR1 and CDR2 (germline): ENHRY, SYGVKD.

The rearrangement joins TRBV11-3 to TRBJ1-4, with D unresolved. Trimming left V 0 bases short and J 8 bases short, with 7 bases between. Germline CDR1 is SGHNT and CDR2 is YENEEA. The CDR3 totals 13 residues. The CDR3 loop is CASSLDESEKLFF. CDR3 nucleotide sequence: TGTGCCAGCAGCTTAGACGAGTCCGAAAAACTGTTTTTT. The variable domain in full, with the rest retrieved from reference TRBV11-3 and TRBJ1-4, is EAGVVQSPRYKIIEKKQPVAFWCNPISGHNTLYWYLQNLGQGPELLIRYENEEAVDDSQLPKDRFSAERLKGVDSTLKIQPAELGDSAVYLCASSLDESEKLFFGSGTQLSVL.

The V call is TRBV6-4, the J call TRBJ2-2; TRBD1 is a possible D gene (5 bases). Trimming stripped 3 bases from V and 5 bases from J, with 7 bases between. The CDR3 length is 13 residues. Germline CDR1 is MRHNA and CDR2 is SNTAGT. The CDR3 sequence is CASSEKGTGELFF. For the CDR3, the DNA is TGTGCCAGCAGTGAAAAGGGGACCGGGGAGCTGTTTTTT.

The V and J genes are TRBV10-3 and TRBJ2-7, with D possibly TRBD2 on 6 matching bases. CDR3 size: 16 residues. V lost 6 bases, J lost 4 bases, and 22 bases lay in between. Germline V gives CDR1 ENHRY, CDR2 SYGVKD. The CDR3 sequence: CAISSIGSSAGYEQYF. CDR3 DNA sequence: TGTGCCATCAGCTCCATCGGGAGCTCGGCGGGGTACGAGCAGTACTTC.

The chain combines TRBV9 with TRBJ2-1; 8 positions match TRBD2. CDR3 length: 14 residues. V shed 0 bases, J shed 7 bases, and the junction held 3 bases outside the gene matches. Germline values: CDR1 SGDLS, CDR2 YYNGEE. The CDR3 DNA reads TGTGCCAGCAGCGTAGAGGGACTAGAAAATGAGCAGTTCTTC. As protein: CASSVEGLENEQFF.

V and J are TRBV4-1 and TRBJ2-5; 10 bases match TRBD2. The V and J ends lost 6 bases and 5 bases, in that order; junction bases with no gene match: 3. Germline V lookup: CDR1 MGHRA, CDR2 YSYEKL. The CDR3 covers 13 residues. Written as DNA, the CDR3 is TGCGCCAGCAGGGGACTAGCGACCGAGACCCAGTACTTC. This translates into CASRGLATETQYF.